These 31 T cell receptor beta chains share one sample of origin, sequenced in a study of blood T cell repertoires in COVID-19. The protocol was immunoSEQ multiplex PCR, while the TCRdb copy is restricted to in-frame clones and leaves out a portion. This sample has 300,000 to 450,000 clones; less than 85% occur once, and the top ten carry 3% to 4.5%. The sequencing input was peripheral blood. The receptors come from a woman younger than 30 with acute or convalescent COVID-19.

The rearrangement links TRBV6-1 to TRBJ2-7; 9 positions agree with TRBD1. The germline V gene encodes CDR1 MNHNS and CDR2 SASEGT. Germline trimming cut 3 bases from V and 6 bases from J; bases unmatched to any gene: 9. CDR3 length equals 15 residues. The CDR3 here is CASSDYSLGQGEQYF. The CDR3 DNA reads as TGTGCCAGCAGTGATTACTCCCTGGGACAGGGCGAGCAGTACTTC.

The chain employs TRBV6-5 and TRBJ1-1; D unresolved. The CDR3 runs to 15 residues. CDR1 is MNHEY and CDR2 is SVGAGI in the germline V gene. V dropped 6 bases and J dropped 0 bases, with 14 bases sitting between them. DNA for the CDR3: TGTGCCAGCAGGGACTATGAAGCCATGAACACTGAAGCTTTCTTT. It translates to CASRDYEAMNTEAFF.

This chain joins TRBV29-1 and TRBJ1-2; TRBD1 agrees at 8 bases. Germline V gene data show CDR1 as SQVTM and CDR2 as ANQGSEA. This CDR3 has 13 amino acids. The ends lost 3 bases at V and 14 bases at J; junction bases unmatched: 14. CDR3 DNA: TGCAGCGTTGACACCGGGACAGGCTATGGCGGGACCTTC. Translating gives CSVDTGTGYGGTF.

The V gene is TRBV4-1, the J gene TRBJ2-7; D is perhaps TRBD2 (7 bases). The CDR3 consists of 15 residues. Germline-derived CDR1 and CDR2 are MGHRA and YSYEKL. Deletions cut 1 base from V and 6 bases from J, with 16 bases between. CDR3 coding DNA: TGCGCCAGCAGCCAAGGGAGGGGGGGGGCCGTCGAGCAGTACTTC. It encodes CASSQGRGGAVEQYF.

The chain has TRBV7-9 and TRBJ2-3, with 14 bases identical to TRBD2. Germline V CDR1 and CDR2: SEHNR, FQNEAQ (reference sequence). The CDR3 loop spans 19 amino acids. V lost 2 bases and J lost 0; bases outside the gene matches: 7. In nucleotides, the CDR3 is TGTGCCAGCAGCTTACCCGGACTAGCGGGAGGATCTAGCACAGATACGCAGTATTTT. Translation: CASSLPGLAGGSSTDTQYF.

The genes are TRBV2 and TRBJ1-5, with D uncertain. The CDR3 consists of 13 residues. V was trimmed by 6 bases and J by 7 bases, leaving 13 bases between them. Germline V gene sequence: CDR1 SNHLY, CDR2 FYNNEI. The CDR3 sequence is CASRGLERQPQHF. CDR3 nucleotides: TGTGCCAGCAGAGGACTGGAGAGACAGCCCCAGCATTTT.

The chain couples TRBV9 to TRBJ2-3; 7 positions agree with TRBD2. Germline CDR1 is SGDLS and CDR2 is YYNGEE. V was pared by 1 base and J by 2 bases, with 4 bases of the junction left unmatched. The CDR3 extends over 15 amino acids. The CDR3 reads CASSVSGAHTDTQYF. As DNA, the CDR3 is TGTGCCAGCAGCGTAAGCGGGGCCCACACAGATACGCAGTATTTT.

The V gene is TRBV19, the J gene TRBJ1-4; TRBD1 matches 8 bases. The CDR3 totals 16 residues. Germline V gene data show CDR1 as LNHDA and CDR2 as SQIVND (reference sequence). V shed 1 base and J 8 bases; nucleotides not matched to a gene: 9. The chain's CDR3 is CASSIGGTGPTEKLFF. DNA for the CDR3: TGTGCCAGTAGTATAGGCGGGACAGGCCCCACGGAAAAACTGTTTTTT.

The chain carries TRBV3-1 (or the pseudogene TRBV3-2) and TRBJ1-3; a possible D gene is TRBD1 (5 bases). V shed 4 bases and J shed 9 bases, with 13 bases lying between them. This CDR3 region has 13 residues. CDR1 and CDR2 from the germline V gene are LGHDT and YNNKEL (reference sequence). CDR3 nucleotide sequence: TGTGCCAGCAGCCTCGGGGGTGGGACCACCATATATTTT. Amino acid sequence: CASSLGGGTTIYF.

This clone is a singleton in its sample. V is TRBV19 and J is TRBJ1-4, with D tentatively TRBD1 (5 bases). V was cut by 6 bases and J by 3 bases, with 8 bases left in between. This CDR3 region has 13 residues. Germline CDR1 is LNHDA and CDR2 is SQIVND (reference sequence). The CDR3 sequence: CASSSGANEKLFF. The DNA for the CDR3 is TGTGCCAGTAGCTCGGGGGCTAATGAAAAACTGTTTTTT.

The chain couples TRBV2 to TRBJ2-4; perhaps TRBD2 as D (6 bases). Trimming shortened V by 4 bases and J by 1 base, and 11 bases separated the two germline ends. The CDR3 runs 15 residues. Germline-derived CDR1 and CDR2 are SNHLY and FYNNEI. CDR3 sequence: CASSVFRGAKNIQYF. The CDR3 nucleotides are TGTGCCAGCAGTGTATTTCGGGGGGCCAAAAACATTCAGTACTTC.

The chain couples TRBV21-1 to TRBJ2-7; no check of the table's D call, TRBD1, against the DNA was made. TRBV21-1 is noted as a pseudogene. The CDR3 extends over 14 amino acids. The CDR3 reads CASSSRRGGYEQYF. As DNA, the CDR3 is TGTGCCAGCAGCTCCCGCAGGGGTGGCTACGAGCAGTACTTC.

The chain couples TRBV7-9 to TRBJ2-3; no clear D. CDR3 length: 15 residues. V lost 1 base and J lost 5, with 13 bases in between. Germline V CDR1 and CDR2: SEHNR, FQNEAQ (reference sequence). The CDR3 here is CASSLDPGSGDTQYF. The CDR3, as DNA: TGTGCCAGCAGCTTAGATCCGGGTTCTGGAGATACGCAGTATTTT.

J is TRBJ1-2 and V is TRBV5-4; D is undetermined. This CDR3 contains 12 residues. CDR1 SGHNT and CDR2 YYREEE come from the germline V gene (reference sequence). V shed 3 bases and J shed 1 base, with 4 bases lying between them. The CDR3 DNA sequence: TGTGCCAGCAGCTCAGATAACTATGGCTACACCTTC. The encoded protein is CASSSDNYGYTF.

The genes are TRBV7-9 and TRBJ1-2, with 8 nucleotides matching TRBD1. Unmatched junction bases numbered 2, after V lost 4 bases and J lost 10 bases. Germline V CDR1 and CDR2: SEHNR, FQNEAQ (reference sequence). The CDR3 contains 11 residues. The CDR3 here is CASSSDRDYTF. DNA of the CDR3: TGTGCCAGCAGCTCGGACAGGGACTACACCTTC.

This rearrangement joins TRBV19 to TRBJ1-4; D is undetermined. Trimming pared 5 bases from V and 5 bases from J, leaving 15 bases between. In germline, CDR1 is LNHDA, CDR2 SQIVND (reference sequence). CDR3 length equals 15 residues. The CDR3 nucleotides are TGTGCCAGTAGTCCCCGGGGAAGGGTGAATGAAAAACTGTTTTTT. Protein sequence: CASSPRGRVNEKLFF.

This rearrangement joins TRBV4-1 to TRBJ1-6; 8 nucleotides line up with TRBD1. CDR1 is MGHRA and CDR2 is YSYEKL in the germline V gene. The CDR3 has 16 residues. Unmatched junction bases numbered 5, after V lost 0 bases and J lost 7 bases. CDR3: CASSQEIGTGNSPLHF. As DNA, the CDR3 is TGCGCCAGCAGCCAAGAGATCGGGACAGGCAATTCACCCCTCCACTTT.

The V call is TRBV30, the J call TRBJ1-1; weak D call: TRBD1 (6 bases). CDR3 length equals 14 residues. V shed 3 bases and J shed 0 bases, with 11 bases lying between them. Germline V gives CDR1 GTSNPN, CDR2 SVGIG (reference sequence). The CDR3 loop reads CAWRMGHLNTEAFF. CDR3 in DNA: TGTGCCTGGAGGATGGGACACTTGAACACTGAAGCTTTCTTT.

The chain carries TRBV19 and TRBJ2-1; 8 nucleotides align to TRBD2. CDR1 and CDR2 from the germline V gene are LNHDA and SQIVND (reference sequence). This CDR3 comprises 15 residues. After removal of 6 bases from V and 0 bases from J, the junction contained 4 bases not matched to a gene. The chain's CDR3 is CASSQLAVSYNEQFF. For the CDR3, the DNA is TGTGCCAGTAGCCAACTAGCGGTCTCCTACAATGAGCAGTTCTTC.

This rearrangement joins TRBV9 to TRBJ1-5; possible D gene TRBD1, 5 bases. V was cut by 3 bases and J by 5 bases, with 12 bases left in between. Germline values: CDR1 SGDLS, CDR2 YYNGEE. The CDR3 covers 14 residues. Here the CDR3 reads CASSAGLGDQPQHF. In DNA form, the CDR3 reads TGTGCCAGCAGCGCAGGGCTCGGAGATCAGCCCCAGCATTTT.

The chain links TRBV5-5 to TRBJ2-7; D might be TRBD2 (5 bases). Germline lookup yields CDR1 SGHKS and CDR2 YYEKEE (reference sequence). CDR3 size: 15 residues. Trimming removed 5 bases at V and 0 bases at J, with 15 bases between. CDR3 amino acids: CASSPTPGSSYEQYF. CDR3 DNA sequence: TGTGCCAGCAGTCCGACACCGGGAAGCTCCTACGAGCAGTACTTC.

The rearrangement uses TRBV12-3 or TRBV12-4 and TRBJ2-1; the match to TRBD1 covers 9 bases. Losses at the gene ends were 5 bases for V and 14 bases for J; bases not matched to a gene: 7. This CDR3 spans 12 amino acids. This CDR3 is CASSRARTGEFF. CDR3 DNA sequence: TGTGCCAGCAGTAGGGCTAGGACAGGGGAGTTCTTC.

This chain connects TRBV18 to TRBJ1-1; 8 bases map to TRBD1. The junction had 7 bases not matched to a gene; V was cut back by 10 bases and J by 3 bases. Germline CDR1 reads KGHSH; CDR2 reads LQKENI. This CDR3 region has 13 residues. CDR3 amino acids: CATSGGQDTEAFF. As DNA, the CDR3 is TGTGCCACCTCTGGGGGACAGGACACTGAAGCTTTCTTT.

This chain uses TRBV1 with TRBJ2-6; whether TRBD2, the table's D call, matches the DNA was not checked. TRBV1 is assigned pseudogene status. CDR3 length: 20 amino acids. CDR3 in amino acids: CTSRGERGGRIIPGANVLTF. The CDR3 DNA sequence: TGCACCAGCCGAGGAGAAAGGGGAGGCAGGATAATACCTGGGGCCAACGTCCTGACTTTC.

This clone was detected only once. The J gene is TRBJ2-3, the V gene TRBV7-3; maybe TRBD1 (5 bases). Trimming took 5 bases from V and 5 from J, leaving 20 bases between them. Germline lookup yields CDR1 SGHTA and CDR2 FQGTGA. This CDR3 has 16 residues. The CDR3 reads CASSRAPGILGDTQYF. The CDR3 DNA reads TGTGCCAGCAGCCGAGCACCAGGGATATTGGGAGATACGCAGTATTTT.

CDR3 in amino acids: CSAIELRSSYEQYF. In nucleotides, the CDR3 is TGCAGTGCTATTGAGTTGAGGAGCTCCTACGAGCAGTACTTC. The chain uses TRBV20-1 and TRBJ2-7; D is uncertain. The CDR3 spans 14 residues. V lost 4 bases and J lost 0, with 13 bases in between. The germline V gene has CDR1 DFQATT and CDR2 SNEGSKA (reference sequence).

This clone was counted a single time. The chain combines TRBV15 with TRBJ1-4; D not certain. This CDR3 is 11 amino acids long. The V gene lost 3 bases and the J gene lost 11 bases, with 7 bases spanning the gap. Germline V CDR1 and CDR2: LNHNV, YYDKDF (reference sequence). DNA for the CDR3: TGTGCCACCAGCAGCCTCGGGAAACTGTTTTTT. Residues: CATSSLGKLFF. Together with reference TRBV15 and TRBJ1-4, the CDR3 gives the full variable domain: DAMVIQNPRYQVTQFGKPVTLSCSQTLNHNVMYWYQQKSSQAPKLLFHYYDKDFNNEADTPDNFQSRRPNTSFCFLDIRSPGLGDTAMYLCATSSLGKLFFGSGTQLSVL.

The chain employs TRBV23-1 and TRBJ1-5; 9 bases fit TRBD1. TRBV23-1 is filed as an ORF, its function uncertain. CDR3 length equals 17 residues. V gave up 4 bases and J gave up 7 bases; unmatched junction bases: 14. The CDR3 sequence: CASSPPGTGSFEQPQHF. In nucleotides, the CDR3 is TGCGCCAGCAGTCCCCCCGGGACAGGGTCCTTTGAACAGCCCCAGCATTTT.

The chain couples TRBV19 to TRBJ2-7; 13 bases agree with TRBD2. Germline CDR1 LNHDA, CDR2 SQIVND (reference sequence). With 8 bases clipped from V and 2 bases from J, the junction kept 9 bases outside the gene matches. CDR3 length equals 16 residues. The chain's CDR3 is CASGYGLAGATYEQYF. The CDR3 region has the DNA TGTGCCAGTGGATATGGACTAGCGGGGGCGACCTACGAGCAGTACTTC.

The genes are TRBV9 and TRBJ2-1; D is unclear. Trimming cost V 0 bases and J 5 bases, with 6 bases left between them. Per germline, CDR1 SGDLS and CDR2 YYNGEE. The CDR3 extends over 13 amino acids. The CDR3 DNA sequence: TGTGCCAGCAGCGTAGGCCCGGACAATGAGCAGTTCTTC. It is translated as CASSVGPDNEQFF.

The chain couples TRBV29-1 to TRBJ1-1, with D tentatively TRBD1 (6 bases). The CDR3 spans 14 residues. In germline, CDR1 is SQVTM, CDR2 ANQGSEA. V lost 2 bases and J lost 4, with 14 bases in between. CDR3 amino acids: CSVETDRTGTEAFF. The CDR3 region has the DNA TGCAGCGTTGAAACGGACAGAACGGGCACTGAAGCTTTCTTT.